This is a list of T cell receptor beta chains from one sample in a study of blood T cells in healthy people across ages. TCRdb re-called the 5' RACE reads with MiXCR, one entry per CDR3 protein. The sample contains 1.5 million to 2 million distinct CDR3 sequences, 49% of which appear only once. Sequenced input: blood. All receptors come from a middle-aged woman in good health. The conserved cysteine and the conserved F or W are not part of the CDR3 here.

v_gene	j_gene	CDR3aa
TRBV7-2	TRBJ2-5	ASSPQGYETQY
TRBV20-1	TRBJ2-5	SAPTSGGVRGETQY
TRBV7-3	TRBJ2-1	ASSSAVQGLHNEQF
TRBV20-1	TRBJ1-2	SARDSRGGRGGYT
TRBV24-1	TRBJ2-1	ATGRTFGSYNEQF
TRBV11-2	TRBJ1-4	ASSTSLDREDEKLF
TRBV7-2	TRBJ2-1	ASSLAAGSYNEQF
TRBV4-3	TRBJ2-6	ASSQARGSGANVLT
TRBV9	TRBJ2-1	ASSVMGLADSISYNEQF
TRBV7-2	TRBJ2-7	ASRRVGPEGEQY
TRBV20-1	TRBJ1-6	SASRGRADSPLH
TRBV11-2	TRBJ2-1	ASRTSGGAGF
TRBV10-3	TRBJ2-5	AISAQGTETQY
TRBV10-3	TRBJ2-7	AISERSGGSPYEQY
TRBV20-1	TRBJ2-7	SVDNAYEQY
TRBV2	TRBJ1-2	ASSEAIYGYT
TRBV21-1	TRBJ2-7	ASRSGGAYEQY
TRBV7-9	TRBJ2-4	ASSLSKHGARGSQY
TRBV20-1	TRBJ2-1	SALQGGWVNEQF
TRBV24-1	TRBJ2-5	ATSDAGGQKETQY
TRBV24-1	TRBJ2-6	ATSDSRPGQGFSGANVLT
TRBV12-3/TRBV12-4	TRBJ1-5	ASSPTPTQPQH
TRBV15	TRBJ2-7	VTSRDQGYYEQY
TRBV20-1	TRBJ1-1	SANGQQNTEAF
TRBV7-9	TRBJ1-5	ASSLDTSQPQH
TRBV24-1	TRBJ1-2	ATGESRTGRPSNYGYT
TRBV28	TRBJ1-6	ATSGQGYNSPLH
TRBV28	TRBJ1-2	ASSPNRDTYYGYT
TRBV6-5	TRBJ2-6	ASSSHEGSGANVLT
TRBV12-3/TRBV12-4	TRBJ2-1	ASSLAGSGQF
TRBV25-1	TRBJ1-2	ASSAAQGYGYT
TRBV15	TRBJ2-7	ATSHRDRDSEQY
TRBV5-6	TRBJ1-6	ASSDETAPEAPLH
TRBV12-3/TRBV12-4	TRBJ1-2	ASNTAGELNGYT
TRBV7-2	TRBJ2-3	ASTQAGAPDTQY
TRBV29-1	TRBJ2-1	SVSDQSSYNEQF
TRBV28	TRBJ1-5	ASSLCWTGTCYSNQPQH
TRBV3-1	TRBJ2-3	ASSQKDRVVRDTQY
TRBV18	TRBJ1-5	ASSPEGTTNQPQH
TRBV20-1	TRBJ2-3	SARDRSHLGSGGASDTQY
TRBV28	TRBJ1-6	AGSLSDRGSPLH
TRBV7-9	TRBJ2-7	ASSHFPASGYSYEQY
TRBV20-1	TRBJ2-1	SGNSGRGPSYNGQF
TRBV29-1	TRBJ2-7	SVGGDRAYEQY
TRBV20-1	TRBJ2-7	SARNRERAYEQY
TRBV10-2	TRBJ1-4	ATTIQGKLF
TRBV20-1	TRBJ1-2	SAESTQNYGYT
TRBV24-1	TRBJ2-1	ATSDLPARGPYNEQF
TRBV20-1	TRBJ1-5	SARDDSPKDQPQH
TRBV3-1	TRBJ1-2	ASSQAGQGPYGYT
TRBV25-1	TRBJ1-1	ASSDHLVGNTEAF